A selection of T cell receptor beta chains follows, all from one sample in a study of blood T cell repertoires in COVID-19. Produced via immunoSEQ multiplex PCR; TCRdb's table is partial and in-frame only. The repertoire consists of 250,000 to 300,000 clones, with about 83% occurring once and the leading ten covering roughly 5.7%. Sequenced input: peripheral blood. These receptors all come from a man of 80 years or more with acute or convalescent COVID-19. The CDR3 runs from the conserved cysteine through the conserved F or W. D genes are given only for firm matches. Rows may omit the clone size; those that give it use once, few, many or a size class.

J gene: TRBJ1-2
clone size: .
CDR3 length: 12
D gene: .
V gene: TRBV3-1/TRBV3-2
CDR3 DNA: TGTGCCAGCAGCCAAGATCAGGGGGGCTACACCTTC
CDR3 protein: CASSQDQGGYTF

J gene: TRBJ2-5
clone size: .
CDR3 length: 15
D gene: TRBD1
V gene: TRBV2
CDR3 DNA: TGTGCCAGCAGTGAAACCCCGACAGGGTTGATGGCCCAGTACTTC
CDR3 protein: CASSETPTGLMAQYF

J gene: TRBJ2-7
clone size: .
CDR3 length: 19
D gene: TRBD2
V gene: TRBV2
CDR3 DNA: TGTGCCAGCTGGGCCTCGGGACTAGCGGGAGGAGACAGGGCCTACGAGCAGTACTTC
CDR3 protein: CASWASGLAGGDRAYEQYF

J gene: TRBJ2-3
clone size: .
CDR3 length: 14
D gene: TRBD1
V gene: TRBV7-9
CDR3 DNA: TGTGCCAGCAGTCGGGACAGGGTTGCGGATACGCAGTATTTT
CDR3 protein: CASSRDRVADTQYF

J gene: TRBJ1-6
clone size: .
CDR3 length: 20
D gene: .
V gene: TRBV11-2
CDR3 DNA: TGTGCCAGCAGCTTAGACCCCACTAGCCCCGCGGGGGGCCATAATTCACCCCTCCACTTT
CDR3 protein: CASSLDPTSPAGGHNSPLHF

J gene: TRBJ2-1
clone size: once
CDR3 length: 12
D gene: .
V gene: TRBV5-1
CDR3 DNA: TGCGCCAGCAGCTGGGAGTACAATGAGCAGTTCTTC
CDR3 protein: CASSWEYNEQFF

J gene: TRBJ2-7
clone size: .
CDR3 length: 17
D gene: .
V gene: TRBV5-1
CDR3 DNA: TGCGCCAGCAGCATAGACCCTCAGGGGATTGGCTCCTACGAGCAGTACTTC
CDR3 protein: CASSIDPQGIGSYEQYF

J gene: TRBJ2-7
clone size: .
CDR3 length: 13
D gene: .
V gene: TRBV19
CDR3 DNA: TGTGCCAGTAGTTCCTGGACTACCTACGAGCAGTACTTC
CDR3 protein: CASSSWTTYEQYF

J gene: TRBJ1-6
clone size: once
CDR3 length: 13
D gene: .
V gene: TRBV7-8
CDR3 DNA: TGTGCCAGCAGCTTACTGTCCGATTCACCCCTCCACTTT
CDR3 protein: CASSLLSDSPLHF

J gene: TRBJ1-3
clone size: once
CDR3 length: 15
D gene: .
V gene: TRBV19
CDR3 DNA: TGTGCCAGTTTAGAGGCCACAGGGTCTGGAAACACCATATATTTT
CDR3 protein: CASLEATGSGNTIYF

J gene: TRBJ1-4
clone size: .
CDR3 length: 13
D gene: TRBD1
V gene: TRBV6-5
CDR3 DNA: TGTGCCAGCAACAGGGGCTTTCGAGAAAAACTGTTTTTT
CDR3 protein: CASNRGFREKLFF

J gene: TRBJ2-3
clone size: few
CDR3 length: 16
D gene: TRBD2
V gene: TRBV4-1
CDR3 DNA: TGCGCCAGCAGCCAAGGCCTAGCGGGGGGCACAGATACGCAGTATTTT
CDR3 protein: CASSQGLAGGTDTQYF

J gene: TRBJ2-5
clone size: once
CDR3 length: 13
D gene: .
V gene: TRBV5-1
CDR3 DNA: TGCGCCAGCAGCTTGACTAGCCTAGAGACCCAGTACTTC
CDR3 protein: CASSLTSLETQYF

J gene: TRBJ1-2
clone size: .
CDR3 length: 17
D gene: TRBD1
V gene: TRBV27
CDR3 DNA: TGTGCCAGCAGGCCAACAGGGGGCGAGGTCTACTACTATGGCTACACCTTC
CDR3 protein: CASRPTGGEVYYYGYTF

J gene: TRBJ1-1
clone size: many
CDR3 length: 15
D gene: TRBD1
V gene: TRBV5-1
CDR3 DNA: TGCGCCAGCAGCTTACGGACAGGAACGAACACTGAAGCTTTCTTT
CDR3 protein: CASSLRTGTNTEAFF

J gene: TRBJ2-5
clone size: .
CDR3 length: 15
D gene: .
V gene: TRBV5-1
CDR3 DNA: TGCGCCAGCAGCATAGTTCCGGGACAACAAGAGACCCAGTACTTC
CDR3 protein: CASSIVPGQQETQYF

J gene: TRBJ1-5
clone size: .
CDR3 length: 15
D gene: TRBD1
V gene: TRBV6-5
CDR3 DNA: TGTGCCAGCTTTGAGGGGACAGTCTGGGGTCAGCCCCAGCATTTT
CDR3 protein: CASFEGTVWGQPQHF

J gene: TRBJ1-6
clone size: once
CDR3 length: 14
D gene: .
V gene: TRBV7-9
CDR3 DNA: TGTGCCAGCAGCTTCGGTGAGGTGCGTTCACCCCTCCACTTT
CDR3 protein: CASSFGEVRSPLHF

J gene: TRBJ2-7
clone size: .
CDR3 length: 13
D gene: .
V gene: TRBV7-6
CDR3 DNA: TGTGCCAGCAGCTTCGAAGCAGGTTACGAGCAGTACTTC
CDR3 protein: CASSFEAGYEQYF

J gene: TRBJ2-5
clone size: .
CDR3 length: 16
D gene: TRBD2
V gene: TRBV27
CDR3 DNA: TGTGCCAGCAGTTTGGGAGGGCCCAACCGGAAAGAGACCCAGTACTTC
CDR3 protein: CASSLGGPNRKETQYF

J gene: TRBJ2-7
clone size: .
CDR3 length: 15
D gene: TRBD1
V gene: TRBV5-1
CDR3 DNA: TGCGCCAGCAGCCCGCCGGGACAGGGGAACGTTGGGCAGTACTTC
CDR3 protein: CASSPPGQGNVGQYF

J gene: TRBJ2-3
clone size: .
CDR3 length: 16
D gene: TRBD2
V gene: TRBV7-9
CDR3 DNA: TGTGCCAGCAGCCCCCGGGGAGCGGGAGGTTTAGATACGCAGTATTTT
CDR3 protein: CASSPRGAGGLDTQYF

J gene: TRBJ2-1
clone size: .
CDR3 length: 18
D gene: TRBD2
V gene: TRBV5-1
CDR3 DNA: TGCGCCAGCAGCCCTGGGACTAGCGGGAGGGCCGCCTACAATGAGCAGTTCTTC
CDR3 protein: CASSPGTSGRAAYNEQFF